The rows below give T cell receptor beta chains drawn from one sample of a study of early T cells in non-severe SARS-CoV-2 infection. Each CDR3 protein is one row after TCRdb ran MiXCR on the 5' RACE reads. Altogether around 80,000 distinct CDR3 sequences are present, 8% to 13% being singletons, with the ten largest covering over 7%. Here the sequenced sample was whole blood, taken at baseline. The receptors here all came from an adult who was a healthcare worker with PCR-confirmed SARS-CoV-2 infection or an uninfected control (not recorded which). Each CDR3 is given with its conserved first and last residue. A D gene is named only where the DNA matches it firmly. Clone size is stated in some rows and not others, as once, few, many or a class when expanded.

d_gene: TRBD2; abundance: many; v_gene: TRBV28; j_gene: TRBJ2-2; CDR3nt: TGTGCCAGCAGTTCGACTAGCGGGAGGGCCGGGGAGCTGTTTTTT; CDR3aa: CASSSTSGRAGELFF
d_gene: .; abundance: .; v_gene: TRBV9; j_gene: TRBJ2-3; CDR3nt: TGTGCCAGTTCACGGGGAGGTTGGGCAGATACGCAGTATTTT; CDR3aa: CASSRGGWADTQYF
d_gene: .; abundance: few; v_gene: TRBV11-2; j_gene: TRBJ2-1; CDR3nt: TGTGCCAGCAGCTTAGTTGGGATGGGGGCACCGAGCTCCTACAATGAGCAGTTCTTC; CDR3aa: CASSLVGMGAPSSYNEQFF
d_gene: TRBD1; abundance: many; v_gene: TRBV7-6; j_gene: TRBJ2-5; CDR3nt: TGTGCCAGCAGCTTACATTGGACAGGGGACCAAGAGACCCAGTACTTC; CDR3aa: CASSLHWTGDQETQYF
d_gene: .; abundance: many; v_gene: TRBV7-9; j_gene: TRBJ2-5; CDR3nt: TGTGCCACCAGAGGGGCGGGGGAGACCCAGTACTTC; CDR3aa: CATRGAGETQYF
d_gene: .; abundance: many; v_gene: TRBV4-2; j_gene: TRBJ2-7; CDR3nt: TGTGCCAGCAGCCAAGAAGGCCAGCCACAGACCTACGAGCAGTACTTC; CDR3aa: CASSQEGQPQTYEQYF
d_gene: .; abundance: many; v_gene: TRBV30; j_gene: TRBJ2-1; CDR3nt: TGTGCCTGGAGTCTAGAGAGGTACGATGAGCAGTTCTTC; CDR3aa: CAWSLERYDEQFF
d_gene: .; abundance: .; v_gene: TRBV9; j_gene: TRBJ2-7; CDR3nt: TGTGCCAGCAGCGTCGGTAGTACTAACCTTCTGGATTGGCAGTACTTC; CDR3aa: CASSVGSTNLLDWQYF
d_gene: TRBD1; abundance: many; v_gene: TRBV15; j_gene: TRBJ2-4; CDR3nt: TGTGCCACCAGCGGTATACAGGGGAACATTCAGTACTTC; CDR3aa: CATSGIQGNIQYF
d_gene: .; abundance: few; v_gene: TRBV18; j_gene: TRBJ2-4; CDR3nt: TGTGCCAGCTCACCACCGCTGGTACTAGCCAAAAACATTCAGTACTTC; CDR3aa: CASSPPLVLAKNIQYF
d_gene: .; abundance: .; v_gene: TRBV27; j_gene: TRBJ2-3; CDR3nt: TGTGCCAGCAGCGCACGTGTGACGGGAGCCACAGATACGCAGTATTTT; CDR3aa: CASSARVTGATDTQYF
d_gene: TRBD2; abundance: few; v_gene: TRBV27; j_gene: TRBJ2-1; CDR3nt: TGTGCCAGCTTGGGACTAGCGGGTCTAACAAGCATAAACAATGAGCAGTTCTTC; CDR3aa: CASLGLAGLTSINNEQFF
d_gene: .; abundance: many; v_gene: TRBV7-9; j_gene: TRBJ1-6; CDR3nt: TGTGCCAGCAGCTTCCAGAACGTTAATTCACCCCTCCACTTT; CDR3aa: CASSFQNVNSPLHF
d_gene: TRBD2; abundance: few; v_gene: TRBV5-1; j_gene: TRBJ2-1; CDR3nt: TGCGCCAGCAGCGCTAGCGGGAGCGGGTTAGACGAGCAGTTCTTC; CDR3aa: CASSASGSGLDEQFF
d_gene: .; abundance: .; v_gene: TRBV20-1; j_gene: TRBJ2-2; CDR3nt: TGCAGTGCTCGCCTTCCGGGACTTAACACCGGGGAGCTGTTTTTT; CDR3aa: CSARLPGLNTGELFF
d_gene: .; abundance: few; v_gene: TRBV7-2; j_gene: TRBJ2-3; CDR3nt: TGTGCCAGCAGCTCCTACAGGGCAGATACGCAGTATTTT; CDR3aa: CASSSYRADTQYF
d_gene: .; abundance: .; v_gene: TRBV7-9; j_gene: TRBJ1-4; CDR3nt: TGTGCCAGCAGCCTACCCCCGAATGAAAAACTGTTTTTT; CDR3aa: CASSLPPNEKLFF
d_gene: TRBD1; abundance: few; v_gene: TRBV5-1; j_gene: TRBJ1-2; CDR3nt: TGCGCCAGCAGCTTGGGTGACAGGGGGCCCCTAGGGAACTATGGCTACACCTTC; CDR3aa: CASSLGDRGPLGNYGYTF
d_gene: .; abundance: few; v_gene: TRBV30; j_gene: TRBJ1-4; CDR3nt: TGTGCCTGGAGAAGAAGAGGGGAAAAACTGTTTTTT; CDR3aa: CAWRRRGEKLFF
d_gene: .; abundance: .; v_gene: TRBV4-2; j_gene: TRBJ2-1; CDR3nt: TGTGCCAGCAGCCAAGAGATAGGGGGCAATGAGCAGTTCTTC; CDR3aa: CASSQEIGGNEQFF
d_gene: .; abundance: many; v_gene: TRBV25-1; j_gene: TRBJ2-2; CDR3nt: TGTGCCAGCAGTGACTGGGGTATCGGGGAGCTGTTTTTT; CDR3aa: CASSDWGIGELFF
d_gene: TRBD2; abundance: .; v_gene: TRBV4-1; j_gene: TRBJ2-5; CDR3nt: TGCGCCAGCAGCCCCCTCAGGACTAGCGGGAGGGGTAAACAAGAGACCCAGTACTTC; CDR3aa: CASSPLRTSGRGKQETQYF
d_gene: .; abundance: .; v_gene: TRBV4-2; j_gene: TRBJ2-7; CDR3nt: TGTGCCAGCAGCCAAGTCCGCCGGGACTCTTCAAACGAGCAGTACTTC; CDR3aa: CASSQVRRDSSNEQYF
d_gene: TRBD2; abundance: .; v_gene: TRBV5-4; j_gene: TRBJ2-3; CDR3nt: TGTGCCAGCAGCTGGGGGACTAGCGGGAGTATGGATACGCAGTATTTT; CDR3aa: CASSWGTSGSMDTQYF
d_gene: TRBD2; abundance: few; v_gene: TRBV30; j_gene: TRBJ2-3; CDR3nt: TGTGCCTGGAGGTTCTGGGGGACTAGCGGATTTACGCAGTATTTT; CDR3aa: CAWRFWGTSGFTQYF
d_gene: .; abundance: few; v_gene: TRBV12-3/TRBV12-4; j_gene: TRBJ2-5; CDR3nt: TGTGCCAGCACCTCCATCCTGACGGAGACCCAGTACTTC; CDR3aa: CASTSILTETQYF
d_gene: TRBD2; abundance: few; v_gene: TRBV5-4; j_gene: TRBJ2-3; CDR3nt: TGTGCCAGCAGCTTGGATCGGACTAGCGGAAGAGGTGGACTTGATACGCAGTATTTT; CDR3aa: CASSLDRTSGRGGLDTQYF
d_gene: .; abundance: .; v_gene: TRBV19; j_gene: TRBJ2-3; CDR3nt: TGTGCCAGTAGTATCGGCTTGCATCCAGATACGCAGTATTTT; CDR3aa: CASSIGLHPDTQYF
d_gene: TRBD2; abundance: many; v_gene: TRBV11-2; j_gene: TRBJ2-5; CDR3nt: TGTGCCAGCAGCGCCGATAGCGGGAGGGAAGAGACCCAGTACTTC; CDR3aa: CASSADSGREETQYF
d_gene: .; abundance: few; v_gene: TRBV5-5; j_gene: TRBJ2-2; CDR3nt: TGTGCCAGCAGCTTTAATCCCACCGGGGAGCTGTTTTTT; CDR3aa: CASSFNPTGELFF
d_gene: .; abundance: .; v_gene: TRBV7-2; j_gene: TRBJ2-3; CDR3nt: TGTGCCAGCAGCCCGCGGGGACAGCAGAGGACAGATACGCAGTATTTT; CDR3aa: CASSPRGQQRTDTQYF
d_gene: .; abundance: .; v_gene: TRBV5-5; j_gene: TRBJ2-5; CDR3nt: TGTGCCAGCAGCCCGAGTGCGGGGACCCAGTACTTC; CDR3aa: CASSPSAGTQYF
d_gene: TRBD2; abundance: .; v_gene: TRBV28; j_gene: TRBJ2-1; CDR3nt: TGTGCCAGCACCTCTGATACCGGGAGGGGATACAATGAGCAGTTCTTC; CDR3aa: CASTSDTGRGYNEQFF
d_gene: TRBD2; abundance: .; v_gene: TRBV18; j_gene: TRBJ2-1; CDR3nt: TGTGCCAGCTCACCAAGACTAGCGGGGGACAATGAGCAGTTCTTC; CDR3aa: CASSPRLAGDNEQFF
d_gene: TRBD1; abundance: few; v_gene: TRBV5-1; j_gene: TRBJ2-7; CDR3nt: TGCGCCAGCAGCCGACAGGGTATCTCCGAGCAGTACTTC; CDR3aa: CASSRQGISEQYF
d_gene: .; abundance: .; v_gene: TRBV5-4; j_gene: TRBJ2-7; CDR3nt: TGTGCCAGCAGCTTGGGGGCAGAACCGAGACTATACGAGCAGTACTTC; CDR3aa: CASSLGAEPRLYEQYF
d_gene: .; abundance: many; v_gene: TRBV2; j_gene: TRBJ2-2; CDR3nt: TGTGCCAGCAGTGAAGAAGGGATCTGGGAGCTGGACACCGGGGAGCTGTTTTTT; CDR3aa: CASSEEGIWELDTGELFF
d_gene: .; abundance: .; v_gene: TRBV7-3; j_gene: TRBJ2-3; CDR3nt: TGTGCCAGCAGCCCCCGAGGGGATACAGATACGCAGTATTTT; CDR3aa: CASSPRGDTDTQYF
d_gene: TRBD2; abundance: .; v_gene: TRBV2; j_gene: TRBJ2-1; CDR3nt: TGTGCCACAGGATCCGGGACTAGGAATGAGCAGTTCTTC; CDR3aa: CATGSGTRNEQFF
d_gene: TRBD2; abundance: few; v_gene: TRBV4-1; j_gene: TRBJ2-2; CDR3nt: TGCGCCAGCAGCCAACTGGCGGGAGGGCACACCGGGGAGCTGTTTTTT; CDR3aa: CASSQLAGGHTGELFF
d_gene: TRBD2; abundance: .; v_gene: TRBV10-1; j_gene: TRBJ2-1; CDR3nt: TGCGCCAGCAGTGAGTCATTGATAGCGGGAGGCCGCCCTGAGCAGTTCTTC; CDR3aa: CASSESLIAGGRPEQFF